This passage covers 24 T cell receptor beta chains from one sample sequenced in a study of T cell repertoires in cytomegalovirus infection. These receptors have no identified antigens. TCRdb reprocessed the reads via MiXCR and lists one record per CDR3 protein. The sample contains some 130,000 distinct CDR3 sequences, approximately 30% of which appear only once. Material: CD8+ T cells from cultured PBMCs, obtained from culture after CMV antigen stimulation. The receptors come from a human donor in good health (CMV status not recorded). Some clones in this sample may be carry-over from other donors' samples.

This clonotype was counted only a few times. The rearrangement uses TRBV27 and TRBJ2-3; D unclear. The germline V gene has CDR1 MNHEY and CDR2 SMNVEV (reference sequence). CDR3 length equals 14 residues. Trimming shortened V by 5 bases and J by 0 bases, and 9 bases separated the two germline ends. CDR3 residues: CASSMTVSTDTQYF. CDR3 in DNA: TGTGCCAGCAGTATGACCGTTAGCACAGATACGCAGTATTTT.

CDR3: CASSIVAGRNEQFF. The CDR3, as DNA: TGTGCCAGTAGTATAGTTGCAGGGCGTAATGAGCAGTTCTTC. The genes are TRBV19 and TRBJ2-1, with D perhaps matching TRBD1 (5 bases). V was shortened by 1 base and J by 7 bases, with 11 bases between the two germline ends. The CDR3 is made up of 14 amino acids. CDR1 and CDR2 from the germline V gene are LNHDA and SQIVND (reference sequence).

The chain employs TRBV6-1 and TRBJ2-1, with TRBD2 identical over 8 bases. Trimming removed 3 bases from V and 0 bases from J; junction bases left unmatched: 4. CDR1 and CDR2 from the germline V gene are MNHNS and SASEGT. This CDR3 spans 16 amino acids. This chain's CDR3 is CASSELAGYSYNEQFF. CDR3 in DNA: TGTGCCAGCAGTGAGTTAGCGGGATACTCCTACAATGAGCAGTTCTTC.

This clonotype was seen many times. This rearrangement joins TRBV11-3 to TRBJ2-3, with D maybe TRBD1 (5 bases). Looked up from germline, CDR1 is SGHNT and CDR2 is YENEEA. The length of the CDR3 is 14 residues. Trimming left V 5 bases short and J 7 bases short, with 16 bases between. CDR3 in amino acids: CASSLYPQGYTQYF. CDR3 in DNA: TGTGCCAGCAGCCTGTACCCGCAGGGATATACGCAGTATTTT.

The chain has TRBV20-1 and TRBJ2-1, with D uncertain. The germline gives CDR1 DFQATT, CDR2 SNEGSKA (reference sequence). There are 12 residues in the CDR3. V lost 0 bases and J lost 9, with 9 bases in between. CDR3: CSARDDSPEQFF. CDR3 sequence (DNA): TGCAGTGCTAGAGATGATTCCCCTGAGCAGTTCTTC.

This clonotype appeared many times. The chain's CDR3 is CASSLAATGLNTEAFF. Written as DNA, the CDR3 is TGTGCCAGCAGCTTAGCAGCGACAGGTTTGAACACTGAAGCTTTCTTT. V usage is TRBV7-8 and J usage is TRBJ1-1; D may be TRBD1 (6 bases). Germline V CDR1 and CDR2: SGHVS, FQNEAQ. V lost 0 bases and J 0 bases, leaving 11 bases between the germline ends. The CDR3 consists of 16 residues.

V gene TRBV6-4 combines with J gene TRBJ1-1; the D gene is possibly TRBD1 (5 bases). Germline assignment: CDR1 MRHNA and CDR2 SNTAGT. The ends were cut back, 2 bases at V and 5 bases at J, with 9 bases in the middle. This CDR3 contains 13 residues. DNA of the CDR3: TGTGCCAGCAGTGACCGGGCAGGGACTGAAGCTTTCTTT. The encoded protein is CASSDRAGTEAFF.

There are many counts of this clonotype. The chain employs TRBV6-1 and TRBJ1-5, with a tentative D call TRBD1 (5 bases). This CDR3 region has 16 residues. Germline V gives CDR1 MNHNS, CDR2 SASEGT. V gave up 0 bases and J gave up 2 bases, with 11 bases separating them. CDR3 loop: CASSEASGYRNQPQHF. In DNA form, the CDR3 reads TGTGCCAGCAGTGAAGCTTCAGGGTACCGCAATCAGCCCCAGCATTTT.

This chain connects TRBV6-1 to TRBJ2-5; 8 nucleotides line up with TRBD1. The CDR3 runs to 15 residues. V lost 6 bases to trimming and J lost 5 bases; unmatched junction nucleotides: 11. The germline V gene encodes CDR1 MNHNS and CDR2 SASEGT. CDR3 sequence reads: CASRPDRGVAETQYF. DNA for the CDR3: TGTGCCAGCAGGCCAGACAGGGGAGTTGCTGAGACCCAGTACTTC.

The V and J genes are TRBV7-9 and TRBJ2-5; 7 bases fit TRBD1. The V gene end was trimmed by 5 bases and the J gene end by 5 bases; junction bases not matched to a gene: 11. The germline CDR1 and CDR2 sequences are SEHNR and FQNEAQ (reference sequence). The CDR3 length is 15 residues. DNA for the CDR3: TGTGCCAGCAGCCTACAGACAGGGACCGAGGAGACCCAGTACTTC. Translating gives CASSLQTGTEETQYF. The full variable domain, completed using reference TRBV7-9 and TRBJ2-5, is DTGVSQNPRHKITKRGQNVTFRCDPISEHNRLYWYRQTLGQGPEFLTYFQNEAQLEKSRLLSDRFSAERPKGSFSTLEIQRTEQGDSAMYLCASSLQTGTEETQYFGPGTRLLVL.

The CDR3 sequence: CASSLLSVEQFF. In DNA, the CDR3 is TGTGCCAGCAGCTTACTCAGCGTGGAGCAGTTCTTC. J is TRBJ2-1 and V is TRBV7-8; D is uncertain. Trimming shortened V by 2 bases and J by 10 bases, and 9 bases separated the two germline ends. Germline assignment: CDR1 SGHVS and CDR2 FQNEAQ. This CDR3 is built from 12 residues. The complete variable domain, with remaining parts taken from reference TRBV7-8 and TRBJ2-1, reads GAGVSQSPRYKVAKRGQDVALRCDPISGHVSLFWYQQALGQGPEFLTYFQNEAQLDKSGLPSDRFFAERPEGSVSTLKIQRTQQEDSAVYLCASSLLSVEQFFGPGTRLTVL.

This clonotype was observed a handful of times. The chain uses TRBV4-3 and TRBJ2-7; 9 bases align to TRBD1. Germline V gene data show CDR1 as LGHNA and CDR2 as YSLEER. V dropped 3 bases and J dropped 2; count of bases not matched to a gene: 5. This CDR3 spans 15 amino acids. The CDR3 DNA reads as TGCGCCAGCAGCCACCTGACAGGGGGGGCCTACGAGCAGTACTTC. It codes for CASSHLTGGAYEQYF.

This chain joins TRBV27 and TRBJ2-2, with 8 bases aligning to TRBD1. This CDR3 has 15 amino acids. Germline V gives CDR1 MNHEY, CDR2 SMNVEV (reference sequence). With 6 bases clipped from V and 3 bases from J, the junction kept 6 bases outside the gene matches. CDR3 coding DNA: TGTGCCAGCAGCCTATGGACAGGGCACACCGGGGAGCTGTTTTTT. As protein: CASSLWTGHTGELFF.

This clonotype was recorded many times. The chain joins TRBV27 to TRBJ1-5; TRBD1 is a possible D gene (5 bases). V lost 3 bases, J lost 6 bases, and 9 bases lay in between. CDR3 length equals 13 residues. Germline V gives CDR1 MNHEY, CDR2 SMNVEV (reference sequence). The CDR3, as DNA: TGTGCCAGCAGTTTGGGTGGGGGTCAGCCCCAGCATTTT. This encodes CASSLGGGQPQHF.

This clonotype was counted between two and nine times. This chain uses TRBV6-1 with TRBJ2-2; 9 bases are shared with TRBD1. The CDR3 spans 16 residues. CDR1 MNHNS and CDR2 SASEGT come from the germline V gene. With 7 bases clipped from V and 1 base from J, the junction kept 7 bases outside the gene matches. The CDR3 DNA follows: TGTGCCAGCACCGGAGGGACAGGGAAGAACACCGGGGAGCTGTTTTTT. Amino acids: CASTGGTGKNTGELFF.

The V call is TRBV12-3 or TRBV12-4, the J call TRBJ2-1; weak D call: TRBD2 (6 bases). V gave up 1 base and J gave up 9 bases, with 16 bases separating them. CDR3 length: 15 amino acids. The CDR3 sequence is CASSLEVASVGEQFF. The CDR3 bases are TGTGCCAGCAGTTTAGAGGTGGCTAGCGTAGGTGAGCAGTTCTTC.

The chain uses TRBV27 and TRBJ1-2; the D is unclear. The V gene's germline CDR1 is MNHEY and CDR2 SMNVEV (reference sequence). This CDR3 is built from 14 residues. V lost 3 bases and J 2 bases, leaving 10 bases between the germline ends. The CDR3 region is CASSLAGNNYGYTF. CDR3 sequence (DNA): TGTGCCAGCAGTTTGGCCGGTAACAACTATGGCTACACCTTC.

This clonotype showed up just a few times. V gene TRBV7-9 combines with J gene TRBJ1-1; weak D call: TRBD1 (6 bases). In germline, CDR1 is SEHNR, CDR2 FQNEAQ (reference sequence). This CDR3 comprises 15 residues. Trimming cost V 3 bases and J 1 base, with 12 bases left between them. The CDR3 reads CASSFVGQPNTEAFF. The CDR3 DNA reads as TGTGCCAGCAGCTTTGTAGGACAGCCGAACACTGAAGCTTTCTTT.

This clonotype was picked up a small number of times. The chain employs TRBV12-3 or TRBV12-4 and TRBJ1-1; D unresolved. Trimming took 4 bases from V and 0 from J, leaving 9 bases between them. CDR3 length: 14 amino acids. The CDR3 sequence is CASSSTSMNTEAFF. The CDR3 DNA reads TGTGCCAGCAGTTCTACGTCTATGAACACTGAAGCTTTCTTT.

There are a few counts of this clonotype. This chain connects TRBV12-3 or TRBV12-4 to TRBJ2-7; 10 positions match TRBD2. CDR3 length: 17 residues. J gave up 5 bases and V 3 bases, and 13 bases lay outside the gene matches. CDR3 protein: CASSFLAGESLGDEQYF. The CDR3, as DNA: TGTGCCAGCAGTTTCCTAGCGGGGGAATCCCTTGGGGACGAGCAGTACTTC.

This clonotype was recorded a few times. The CDR3 bases are TGCAGTGCTAGTCCGGAGGGGTATTATGGCTACACCTTC. Amino acid sequence: CSASPEGYYGYTF. This sequence joins TRBV20-1 and TRBJ1-2; D might be TRBD1 (5 bases). The CDR3 has 13 amino acids. V lost 3 bases to trimming and J lost 5 bases, with 13 bases between them. CDR1 and CDR2 (germline): DFQATT, SNEGSKA (reference sequence).

This clonotype was counted only a few times. The genes are TRBV7-9 and TRBJ1-2; no clear D gene. Germline V gene data show CDR1 as SEHNR and CDR2 as FQNEAQ (reference sequence). The CDR3 is 13 amino acids. V was trimmed by 0 bases and J by 8 bases, leaving 10 bases between them. In DNA, the CDR3 is TGTGCCAGCAGCTTAGCTTTTCACGAGGGCTACACCTTC. This encodes CASSLAFHEGYTF.

This clonotype was observed many times. This chain links TRBV7-8 with TRBJ2-1; 8 bases map to TRBD1. Germline V gene sequence: CDR1 SGHVS, CDR2 FQNEAQ. V shed 1 base, J shed 3 bases, and the junction held 5 bases outside the gene matches. The CDR3 contains 16 residues. The CDR3 DNA reads as TGTGCCAGCAGCTTAGTTCAGGGACAGGTCTACAATGAGCAGTTCTTC. Translation gives CASSLVQGQVYNEQFF.

This clonotype came up a few times. The chain joins TRBV19 to TRBJ1-1; no clear D gene. V was clipped by 3 bases and J by 8 bases, with 10 bases between them. From germline, CDR1 is LNHDA and CDR2 SQIVND (reference sequence). The CDR3 runs 12 residues. CDR3 sequence (DNA): TGTGCCAGTAGTATCGGAGGATTGGAAGCTTTCTTT. The encoded protein is CASSIGGLEAFF. The whole variable domain, filled in from reference TRBV19 and TRBJ1-1, reads DGGITQSPKYLFRKEGQNVTLSCEQNLNHDAMYWYRQDPGQGLRLIYYSQIVNDFQKGDIAEGYSVSREKKESFPLTVTSAQKNPTAFYLCASSIGGLEAFFGQGTRLTVV.